This paragraph reports one T cell receptor beta chain. These data originate in a study of blood T cell repertoires in COVID-19. About the research overall: Sources were T cells, B-cell-depleted T cells, or PBMCs; the material itself was cDNA or gDNA.

Here immunoSEQ multiplex PCR was the method, and the copy in TCRdb shows in-frame clones only, minus some. The sample has about 350,000 clones; roughly 90% are singletons. Clinical histories supplied by participants themselves formed the basis of cohort assignment. Exposed study participants had met a COVID-19 case within 2 weeks before entry. Sequencing input: PBMCs or T cells enriched from blood (not recorded which). The sequence was obtained from a woman under 40 who had been exposed to COVID-19.

In DNA form, the CDR3 reads TGTGCCAGCAGCTCACAGGGGGGGACAGGAGCTTTCTTT. Amino acid sequence: CASSSQGGTGAFF. The V call is TRBV11-2, the J call TRBJ1-1; 8 bases agree with TRBD1. Germline assignment: CDR1 SGHAT and CDR2 FQNNGV. The CDR3 is 13 residues long. V trimming: 4 bases; J trimming: 10 bases; junction bases outside the gene matches: 8.